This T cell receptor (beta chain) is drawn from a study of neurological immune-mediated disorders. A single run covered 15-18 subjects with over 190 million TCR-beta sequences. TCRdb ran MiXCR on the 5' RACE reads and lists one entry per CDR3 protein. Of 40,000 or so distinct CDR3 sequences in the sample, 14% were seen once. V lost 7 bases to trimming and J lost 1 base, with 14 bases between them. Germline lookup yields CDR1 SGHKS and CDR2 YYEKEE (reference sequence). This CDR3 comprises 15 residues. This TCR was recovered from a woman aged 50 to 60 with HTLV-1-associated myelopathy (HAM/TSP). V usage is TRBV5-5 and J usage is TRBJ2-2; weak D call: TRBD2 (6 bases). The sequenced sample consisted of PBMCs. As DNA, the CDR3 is TGTGCCAGCGCCCCCGGAGGGGTGAACACCGGGGAGCTGTTTTTT. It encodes CASAPGGVNTGELFF.